This paragraph reports one TCR beta chain. These data belong to a study of cytomegalovirus exposure and HLA in healthy donors. The study ran its PCR with 60 Vbeta and 13 Jbeta primers. Assay used: immunoSEQ multiplex PCR; TCRdb lists only in-frame clones, some missing. The sample has around 100,000 clones; just under 70% are singletons. The V gene's germline CDR1 is SGHTA and CDR2 FQGTGA. Trimming removed 5 bases from V and 0 bases from J; junction bases left unmatched: 7. This CDR3 is built from 17 residues. The chain carries TRBV7-3 and TRBJ1-5; TRBD1 agrees at 10 bases. The source is a young man in good health and CMV-seropositive. The sample comprised PBMCs. The CDR3 here is CASSPRGTGASNQPQHF. The CDR3 DNA sequence: TGTGCCAGCAGCCCCCGGGGGACAGGGGCTAGCAATCAGCCCCAGCATTTT. Using reference TRBV7-3 and TRBJ1-5 for the parts outside the CDR3, the full variable domain is GAGVSQTPSNKVTEKGKYVELRCDPISGHTALYWYRQSLGQGPEFLIYFQGTGAADDSGLPNDRFFAVRPEGSVSTLKIQRTERGDSAVYLCASSPRGTGASNQPQHFGDGTRLSIL.